Presented here are 28 T cell receptor beta chains from one specimen sequenced in a study of T cell changes during pregnancy in multiple sclerosis. Clones were sequenced by immunoSEQ multiplex PCR, and TCRdb holds only the in-frame ones, with some missing. The data hold around 100,000 clones, with about nine tenths observed a single time. Sequenced here: peripheral blood, sampled after pregnancy. The origin of the receptors is a female donor with multiple sclerosis, enrolled in a pregnancy study.

This clone was seen just once. This sequence joins TRBV6-1 and TRBJ2-7; perhaps TRBD2 as D (5 bases). Germline V lookup: CDR1 MNHNS, CDR2 SASEGT. This CDR3 comprises 13 residues. V lost 3 bases to trimming and J lost 7 bases, with 13 bases between them. Here the CDR3 reads CASSERETGEQYF. Here the CDR3 DNA reads TGTGCCAGCAGTGAGAGGGAGACGGGTGAGCAGTACTTC.

The V call is TRBV6-5, the J call TRBJ2-1, with 11 nucleotides matching TRBD2. The CDR3 spans 15 residues. Germline-derived CDR1 and CDR2 are MNHEY and SVGAGI. Unmatched junction bases numbered 6, after V lost 2 bases and J lost 9 bases. The CDR3 sequence: CASSYRVAGGGEQFF. The CDR3 nucleotides are TGTGCCAGCAGTTACCGGGTAGCGGGGGGGGGTGAGCAGTTCTTC.

The V and J genes are TRBV25-1 and TRBJ2-3; 8 nucleotides align to TRBD2. V shed 3 bases and J 6 bases; nucleotides not matched to a gene: 8. CDR1 is MGHDK and CDR2 is SYGVNS in the germline V gene. The CDR3 has 15 amino acids. CDR3 in DNA: TGTGCCAGCAGTGAGCGCGGGAGGTTTAGTGATACGCAGTATTTT. It translates to CASSERGRFSDTQYF.

The chain joins TRBV28 to TRBJ1-2, with 10 bases lining up with TRBD1. The CDR3 is made up of 14 amino acids. CDR1 and CDR2 from the germline V gene are MDHEN and SYDVKM. The J segment lost 7 bases and the V segment lost 2 bases, leaving 4 bases of the junction unmatched. CDR3 in DNA: TGTGCCAGCAGTTTAGGACAGGGGGAGTCTGGCTACACCTTC. This codes for CASSLGQGESGYTF.

The chain uses TRBV5-6 and TRBJ2-2; perhaps TRBD2 as D (6 bases). This CDR3 comprises 15 residues. Germline V lookup: CDR1 SGHDT, CDR2 YYEEEE. Trimming took off 4 bases at V and 4 bases at J, with 14 bases between the two ends. The CDR3, as DNA: TGTGCCAGCAGCGAGGAGGGACTGGGCACCGGGGAGCTGTTTTTT. Encoded protein: CASSEEGLGTGELFF.

The chain links TRBV29-1 to TRBJ2-3, with 12 bases identical to TRBD2. V was clipped by 3 bases and J by 3 bases; unmatched bases: 7. There are 16 residues in the CDR3. Per the germline V gene, CDR1 is SQVTM and CDR2 is ANQGSEA. The CDR3 DNA sequence: TGCAGCGTTGATCGGACTAGCGGGGCTTCGACAGATACGCAGTATTTT. Amino acid sequence: CSVDRTSGASTDTQYF.

The genes are TRBV11-3 and TRBJ1-2; tentative D call: TRBD1 (5 bases). The CDR3 length is 14 residues. Germline V lookup: CDR1 SGHNT, CDR2 YENEEA. Trimming took off 5 bases at V and 4 bases at J, with 14 bases between the two ends. For the CDR3, the DNA is TGTGCCAGCAGCCCTAGTAGGGGCTCCTATGGCTACACCTTC. Translating gives CASSPSRGSYGYTF.

The genes are TRBV6-4 and TRBJ2-1; D might be TRBD2 (5 bases). V was cut by 6 bases and J by 7 bases, with 13 bases left in between. From germline, CDR1 is MRHNA and CDR2 SNTAGT. The CDR3 covers 13 residues. The CDR3 here is CASRPGNSNEQFF. CDR3 bases: TGTGCCAGCAGACCGGGGAATAGTAATGAGCAGTTCTTC.

This clone was seen only once. The chain links TRBV7-6 to TRBJ2-1; no reliable D call. CDR1 SGHVS and CDR2 FNYEAQ come from the germline V gene. The CDR3 runs to 16 residues. V dropped 1 base and J dropped 4 bases, with 14 bases sitting between them. CDR3 loop: CASSLERLPTYNEQFF. CDR3 coding DNA: TGTGCCAGCAGCTTAGAGAGACTGCCAACTTACAATGAGCAGTTCTTC.

This sequence joins TRBV7-6 and TRBJ1-6; no clear D gene. The CDR3 sequence is 13 residues long. Germline V gene data show CDR1 as SGHVS and CDR2 as FNYEAQ. Trimming removed 2 bases from V and 7 bases from J, with 6 bases in between. The CDR3 reads CASSLSPNSPLHF. In DNA form, the CDR3 reads TGTGCCAGCAGCTTATCCCCGAATTCACCCCTCCACTTT. Drawing the rest from reference TRBV7-6 and TRBJ1-6, the complete variable domain is GAGVSQSPRYKVTKRGQDVALRCDPISGHVSLYWYRQALGQGPEFLTYFNYEAQQDKSGLPNDRFSAERPEGSISTLTIQRTEQRDSAMYRCASSLSPNSPLHFGNGTRLTVT.

The V call is TRBV4-2, the J call TRBJ2-1, with 11 bases matching TRBD2. CDR3 size: 17 residues. The V gene's germline CDR1 is LGHNA and CDR2 YNFKEQ. V was pared by 1 base and J by 3 bases, with 5 bases of the junction left unmatched. In DNA form, the CDR3 reads TGTGCCAGCAGCCAAGGGGAACTAGCGGGGGACTACAATGAGCAGTTCTTC. This gives the protein CASSQGELAGDYNEQFF.

The chain uses TRBV10-3 and TRBJ1-2; 8 positions agree with TRBD1. J gave up 2 bases and V 10 bases, and 9 bases lay outside the gene matches. Per germline, CDR1 ENHRY and CDR2 SYGVKD. This CDR3 has 14 amino acids. The CDR3 loop reads CASRMQGANYGYTF. CDR3 DNA: TGTGCCAGCAGAATGCAGGGGGCGAACTATGGCTACACCTTC.

The rearrangement uses TRBV2 and TRBJ1-4; maybe TRBD1 (6 bases). This CDR3 region has 14 residues. Per germline, CDR1 SNHLY and CDR2 FYNNEI. With 4 bases removed from V and 7 bases from J, the gap between germline ends came to 13 bases. The CDR3 region is CASSGGGEGEKLFF. For the CDR3, the DNA is TGTGCCAGCAGTGGAGGGGGGGAAGGTGAAAAACTGTTTTTT.

This clone was seen only once. In DNA, the CDR3 is TGTGCCAGCAGCTTAGACAGGGGGGTCTATGGCTACACCTTC. This codes for CASSLDRGVYGYTF. The chain couples TRBV7-2 to TRBJ1-2; 8 positions agree with TRBD1. Per germline, CDR1 SGHTA and CDR2 FQGNSA. The CDR3 totals 14 residues. V shed 1 base and J 4 bases; nucleotides not matched to a gene: 2.

The chain joins TRBV30 to TRBJ2-3; 10 nucleotides agree with TRBD2. The CDR3 extends over 14 amino acids. J gave up 6 bases and V 0 bases, and 3 bases lay outside the gene matches. CDR1 and CDR2 from the germline V gene are GTSNPN and SVGIG (reference sequence). The CDR3 loop is CAWSVAGGPDTQYF. CDR3 sequence (DNA): TGTGCCTGGAGTGTAGCGGGAGGGCCGGATACGCAGTATTTT.

The V gene is TRBV28, the J gene TRBJ2-7; D is perhaps TRBD2 (6 bases). The germline V gene encodes CDR1 MDHEN and CDR2 SYDVKM. This CDR3 has 12 amino acids. With 5 bases removed from V and 6 bases from J, the gap between germline ends came to 11 bases. The CDR3 here is CASSLLASEQYF. The CDR3 nucleotides read TGTGCCAGCAGTCTACTAGCTTCCGAGCAGTACTTC. Complete variable domain (other parts from reference TRBV28 and TRBJ2-7): DVKVTQSSRYLVKRTGEKVFLECVQDMDHENMFWYRQDPGLGLRLIYFSYDVKMKEKGDIPEGYSVSREKKERFSLILESASTNQTSMYLCASSLLASEQYFGPGTRLTVT.

This clone was detected only a few times. In DNA form, the CDR3 reads TGTGCCAGCAGTCTCCGACAGGCGCACACCGGGGAGCTGTTTTTT. This translates into CASSLRQAHTGELFF. The V gene is TRBV28, the J gene TRBJ2-2; TRBD1 might be the D (6 bases). The CDR3 has 15 amino acids. Trimming left V 5 bases short and J 3 bases short, with 13 bases between. The germline CDR1 and CDR2 sequences are MDHEN and SYDVKM.

The V gene is TRBV6-1, the J gene TRBJ1-5, with 9 bases fitting TRBD1. J was trimmed by 7 bases and V by 7 bases; bases with no gene match: 8. From germline, CDR1 is MNHNS and CDR2 SASEGT. The CDR3 has 14 amino acids. The CDR3 loop reads CASTLTGGGQPQHF. In nucleotides, the CDR3 is TGTGCCAGCACCCTAACAGGGGGCGGCCAGCCCCAGCATTTT.

This chain connects TRBV7-6 to TRBJ1-2; 8 bases line up with TRBD1. Germline assignment: CDR1 SGHVS and CDR2 FNYEAQ. This CDR3 region has 14 residues. V lost 6 bases and J lost 4; bases outside the gene matches: 7. CDR3 loop: CASSPQGAFYGYTF. The CDR3 DNA reads TGTGCCAGCAGTCCTCAGGGGGCTTTCTATGGCTACACCTTC.

This clone was seen only once. The CDR3 bases are TGTGCCAGCAGCGTAGATAAGGGGCTGGACACTGAAGCTTTCTTT. Residues: CASSVDKGLDTEAFF. The chain combines TRBV9 with TRBJ1-1; D might be TRBD1 (5 bases). The CDR3 runs 15 residues. Germline CDR1 is SGDLS and CDR2 is YYNGEE. Trimming shortened V by 0 bases and J by 3 bases, and 12 bases separated the two germline ends.

J is TRBJ1-5 and V is TRBV6-1; no clear D. Germline V CDR1 and CDR2: MNHNS, SASEGT. This CDR3 has 15 residues. Trimming took 4 bases from V and 0 from J, leaving 10 bases between them. CDR3 sequence reads: CASSGRLSSNQPQHF. CDR3 bases: TGTGCCAGCAGTGGCAGACTCAGTAGCAATCAGCCCCAGCATTTT.

The chain has TRBV5-1 and TRBJ2-1, with 11 bases fitting TRBD2. V lost 4 bases to trimming and J lost 7 bases; unmatched junction nucleotides: 7. The CDR3 runs to 15 residues. In germline, CDR1 is SGHRS, CDR2 YFSETQ. CDR3 coding DNA: TGCGCCAGCAGCGGCCTAGCGGGAGGAGATAATGAGCAGTTCTTC. Translating it yields CASSGLAGGDNEQFF.

The J gene is TRBJ2-7, the V gene TRBV7-6, with 9 bases that match TRBD1. CDR1 SGHVS and CDR2 FNYEAQ come from the germline V gene. The CDR3 length is 14 residues. The trim removed 10 bases at V and 5 bases at J, leaving 12 bases unmatched. The CDR3 loop reads CATRPGTGSDEQYF. In DNA form, the CDR3 reads TGTGCCACCCGGCCGGGGACAGGGTCCGACGAGCAGTACTTC.

The genes are TRBV7-2 and TRBJ2-2; 13 positions match TRBD2. This CDR3 contains 16 residues. Trimming took 4 bases from V and 9 from J; bases not matched to a gene: 8. Germline lookup yields CDR1 SGHTA and CDR2 FQGNSA. The CDR3 bases are TGTGCCAGCAGCTCTAGCGGGACTAGCGGGATCAGGGAGCTGTTTTTT. Translation gives CASSSSGTSGIRELFF.

This rearrangement joins TRBV6-6 to TRBJ1-2; tentative D call: TRBD1 (5 bases). The germline gives CDR1 MNHNY, CDR2 SVGAGI (reference sequence). This CDR3 is built from 13 residues. V lost 3 bases and J 4 bases, leaving 9 bases between the germline ends. This CDR3 reads CASSYSGFYGYTF. In DNA form, the CDR3 reads TGTGCCAGCAGTTATTCAGGGTTCTATGGCTACACCTTC.

The CDR3 DNA is TGTGCCAGCCGGACTAGCGGGAGGTCTCAAGAGACCCAGTACTTC. Its protein product is CASRTSGRSQETQYF. The chain joins TRBV2 to TRBJ2-5; 14 bases agree with TRBD2. Germline V gene data show CDR1 as SNHLY and CDR2 as FYNNEI. V lost 8 bases to trimming and J lost 2 bases; unmatched junction nucleotides: 4. CDR3 size: 15 residues.

The rearrangement joins TRBV30 to TRBJ2-7; 7 bases map to TRBD2. Germline CDR1 is GTSNPN and CDR2 is SVGIG (reference sequence). There are 14 residues in the CDR3. J gave up 4 bases and V 6 bases, and 12 bases lay outside the gene matches. The CDR3 DNA follows: TGTGCCTGCGGTGCTAGCGGCAAACCATACGAGCAGTACTTC. It encodes CACGASGKPYEQYF.

This clone has only one observation. The chain carries TRBV15 and TRBJ2-1, with TRBD1 matching over 11 bases. The CDR3 is made up of 15 amino acids. The junction had 16 bases not matched to a gene; V was cut back by 9 bases and J by 12 bases. Germline V lookup: CDR1 LNHNV, CDR2 YYDKDF (reference sequence). DNA for the CDR3: TGTGCCACTCTATCCTCAGGACAGGGGGCGATTGGGCAGTTCTTC. Translating gives CATLSSGQGAIGQFF. Filled out from reference TRBV15 and TRBJ2-1, the complete variable domain reads DAMVIQNPRYQVTQFGKPVTLSCSQTLNHNVMYWYQQKSSQAPKLLFHYYDKDFNNEADTPDNFQSRRPNTSFCFLDIRSPGLGDTAMYLCATLSSGQGAIGQFFGPGTRLTVL.